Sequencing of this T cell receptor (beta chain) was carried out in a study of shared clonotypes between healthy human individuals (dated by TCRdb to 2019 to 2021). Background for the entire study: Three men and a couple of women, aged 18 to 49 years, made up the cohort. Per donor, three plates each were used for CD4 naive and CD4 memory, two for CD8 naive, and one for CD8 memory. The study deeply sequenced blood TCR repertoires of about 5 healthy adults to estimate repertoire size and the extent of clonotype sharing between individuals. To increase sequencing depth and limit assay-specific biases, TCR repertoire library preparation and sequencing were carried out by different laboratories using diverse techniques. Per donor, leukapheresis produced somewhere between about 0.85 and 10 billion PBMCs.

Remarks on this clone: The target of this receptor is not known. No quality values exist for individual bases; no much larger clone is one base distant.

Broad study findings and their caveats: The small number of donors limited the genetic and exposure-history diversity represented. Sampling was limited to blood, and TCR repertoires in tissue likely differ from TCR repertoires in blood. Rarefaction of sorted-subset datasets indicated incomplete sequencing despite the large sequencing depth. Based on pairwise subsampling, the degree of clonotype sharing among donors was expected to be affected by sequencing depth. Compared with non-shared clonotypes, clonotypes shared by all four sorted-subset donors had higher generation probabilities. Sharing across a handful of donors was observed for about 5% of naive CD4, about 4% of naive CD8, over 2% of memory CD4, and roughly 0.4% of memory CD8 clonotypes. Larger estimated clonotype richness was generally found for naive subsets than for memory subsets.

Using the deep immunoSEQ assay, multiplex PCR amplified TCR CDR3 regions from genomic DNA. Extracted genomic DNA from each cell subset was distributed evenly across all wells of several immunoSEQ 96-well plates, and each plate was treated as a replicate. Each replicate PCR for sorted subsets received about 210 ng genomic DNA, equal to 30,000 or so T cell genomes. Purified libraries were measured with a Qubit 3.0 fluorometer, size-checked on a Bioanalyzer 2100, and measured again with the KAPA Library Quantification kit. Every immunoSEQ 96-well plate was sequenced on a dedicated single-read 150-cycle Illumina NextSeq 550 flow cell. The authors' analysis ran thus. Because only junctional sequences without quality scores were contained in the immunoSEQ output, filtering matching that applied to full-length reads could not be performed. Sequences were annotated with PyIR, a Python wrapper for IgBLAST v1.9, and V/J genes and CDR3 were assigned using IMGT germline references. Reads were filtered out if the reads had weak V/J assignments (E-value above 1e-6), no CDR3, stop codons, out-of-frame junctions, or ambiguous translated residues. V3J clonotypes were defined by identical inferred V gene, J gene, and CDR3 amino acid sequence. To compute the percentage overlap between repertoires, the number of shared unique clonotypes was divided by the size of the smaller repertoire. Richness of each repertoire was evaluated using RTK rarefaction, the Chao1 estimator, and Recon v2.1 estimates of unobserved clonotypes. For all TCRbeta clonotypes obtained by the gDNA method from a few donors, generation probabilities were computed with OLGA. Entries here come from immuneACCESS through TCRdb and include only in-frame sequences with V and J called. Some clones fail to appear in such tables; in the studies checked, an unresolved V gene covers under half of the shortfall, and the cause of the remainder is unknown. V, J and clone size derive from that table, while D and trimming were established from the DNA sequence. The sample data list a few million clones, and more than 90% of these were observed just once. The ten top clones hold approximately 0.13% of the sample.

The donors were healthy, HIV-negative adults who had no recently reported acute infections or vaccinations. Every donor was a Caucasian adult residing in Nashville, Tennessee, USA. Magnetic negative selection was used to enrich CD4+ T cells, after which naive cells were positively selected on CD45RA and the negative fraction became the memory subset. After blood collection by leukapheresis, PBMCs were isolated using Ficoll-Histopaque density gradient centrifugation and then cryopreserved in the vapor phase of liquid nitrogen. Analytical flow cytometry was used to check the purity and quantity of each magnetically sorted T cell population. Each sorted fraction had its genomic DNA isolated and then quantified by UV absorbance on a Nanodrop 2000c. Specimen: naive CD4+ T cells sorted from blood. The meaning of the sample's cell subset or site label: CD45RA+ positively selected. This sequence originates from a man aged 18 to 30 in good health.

The CDR3 protein sequence reads: CASSLIGGRVEKLFF. Read as DNA, the sequence is TGTGCCAGCAGCTTAATCGGGGGGCGGGTTGAAAAACTGTTTTTT. The chain joins TRBV11-2 to TRBJ1-4; the D gene is possibly TRBD1, with 6 bases matching. Taken from cysteine to phenylalanine, the CDR3 has 15 residues. Of the read, only the CDR3 DNA is kept; its 45 bases are in frame from base 1. V is clipped by 2 bases and J by 7 bases, and the sequence between their germline boundaries is 14 bases long. Based on the germline V gene, the CDR1 and CDR2 sequences are SGHAT and FQNNGV.